A selection of T cell receptor beta chains follows, all from one sample in a study of T cell changes during pregnancy in multiple sclerosis. Only in-frame clones appear in the TCRdb table, and some are missing; sequencing was by immunoSEQ multiplex PCR. The sample comprises about 80,000 clones, 92% of which are singletons, and 1.4% rests with the top ten. The material sequenced was peripheral blood, taken before pregnancy. All receptors come from a female donor with multiple sclerosis, enrolled in a pregnancy study. Each CDR3 is given with its conserved first and last residue. Each record gives: clone size, V gene, J gene, D gene, CDR3 protein, CDR3 DNA. The D gene is left open where the match is weak. The size entry is marked missing in some rows and otherwise reads once, few, many or a size class.

NA,TRBV2,TRBJ2-1,TRBD1,CASRMGTGRYNEQFF,TGTGCCAGCAGAATGGGGACAGGGCGATACAATGAGCAGTTCTTC
once,TRBV5-4,TRBJ1-6,NA,CASSSQFGTSHNSPLHF,TGTGCCAGCAGCTCCCAGTTCGGGACATCGCATAATTCACCCCTCCACTTT
NA,TRBV4-1,TRBJ2-3,NA,CASSPRELAPDTQYF,TGCGCCAGCAGCCCGAGGGAACTAGCCCCAGATACGCAGTATTTT
NA,TRBV6-6,TRBJ1-2,NA,CASFGVDGYTF,TGTGCCAGTTTCGGGGTCGATGGCTACACCTTC
once,TRBV13,TRBJ1-2,TRBD1,CASSSLGQGGYGYTF,TGTGCCAGCAGCTCCCTCGGACAGGGAGGCTATGGCTACACCTTC
NA,TRBV25-1,TRBJ1-1,TRBD1,CASSAQGVTEAFF,TGTGCCAGCAGTGCACAGGGGGTAACTGAAGCTTTCTTT
NA,TRBV7-9,TRBJ2-7,TRBD1,CASSLEQGGYEQYF,TGTGCCAGCAGCTTAGAACAGGGGGGCTACGAGCAGTACTTC
NA,TRBV7-6,TRBJ2-4,NA,CASSLDRLDIQYF,TGTGCCAGCAGCCTCGACAGGTTGGACATTCAGTACTTC
NA,TRBV15,TRBJ1-3,NA,CATSRDQGNTIYF,TGTGCCACCAGCAGAGATCAGGGAAACACCATATATTTT
NA,TRBV7-2,TRBJ1-5,NA,CASSLRGQPQHF,TGTGCCAGCAGCTTACGGGGACAGCCCCAGCATTTT
NA,TRBV11-2,TRBJ2-7,TRBD1,CASGPGGQGYF,TGTGCCAGCGGACCCGGGGGACAGGGGTACTTC
NA,TRBV7-8,TRBJ1-2,NA,CASREGRVGYGYTF,TGTGCCTCACGCGAGGGGAGGGTGGGGTATGGCTACACCTTC
NA,TRBV7-6,TRBJ1-2,TRBD1,CASSPGKGAYGYTF,TGTGCCAGCAGCCCCGGGAAGGGGGCCTATGGCTACACCTTC
NA,TRBV5-1,TRBJ2-7,NA,CASSFGQTYEQYF,TGCGCCAGCAGCTTTGGACAGACCTACGAGCAGTACTTC
NA,TRBV7-2,TRBJ1-2,NA,CASSLAGTAGYTF,TGTGCCAGCAGCTTAGCAGGGACTGCCGGCTACACCTTC
few,TRBV5-4,TRBJ1-2,TRBD1,CASKTGPGGYTF,TGTGCCAGTAAGACAGGGCCGGGAGGCTACACCTTC
NA,TRBV7-9,TRBJ1-5,NA,CASSPPTGQPQHF,TGTGCCAGCAGCCCCCCTACCGGTCAGCCCCAGCATTTT
NA,TRBV7-6,TRBJ2-7,NA,CASSPGLSYEQYF,TGTGCCAGCAGTCCAGGTCTCTCCTACGAGCAGTACTTC